Below, one TCR beta chain is given with its context. What it binds is not known. The record originates from a study of T-cell memory formation after mild COVID-19. Study results and caveats: For second-wave clones that peaked at day 37, SARS-CoV-2 specificity went unverified. Pre-infection memory showed some responding clones, and this suggested that cross-reactive memory joined.

This CDR3 contains 15 residues. Germline trimming cut 3 bases from V and 8 bases from J; bases unmatched to any gene: 8. The V gene's germline CDR1 is SGHVS and CDR2 FQNEAQ. Constant-segment primers and 5'RACE yielded cDNA libraries for TCR alpha and TCR beta, each carrying sample barcodes and UMIs. One entry per CDR3 protein, called by TCRdb with MiXCR from the 5' RACE reads. The sample lists approximately 400,000 distinct CDR3 sequences, about a sixth seen once, with 20% to 25% in the top ten. J is TRBJ2-2 and V is TRBV7-8, with 8 bases identical to TRBD1. This sequence was found in a young man who had mild COVID-19 (a few samples of this study predate the infection). Cell type and time point are not known. The material sequenced was PBMCs or a T cell subset sorted from them (not recorded which). CDR3 sequence: CASSFWTGRKGELFF. CDR3 nucleotide sequence: TGTGCCAGCAGCTTCTGGACAGGGAGAAAAGGGGAGCTGTTTTTT.